A single sample is the source of the 27 T cell receptor beta chains below, sequenced in a study of shared clonotypes between healthy human individuals. Sequencing used immunoSEQ multiplex PCR; TCRdb keeps in-frame clones, though not all of them. The repertoire includes a few million clones, roughly 92% of them detected once, and around 0.14% sits in the top ten. Sequencing was carried out using naive CD4+ T cells sorted from blood. As to subset: CD45RA+ positively selected. These receptors were collected from a man aged 18 to 35 in good health.

This clone was detected only once. This specimen includes other DNA sequences encoding the same CDR3. The CDR3 DNA sequence: TGTGCCAGCAGTTACTCGCAAGGGTTGGAGACCCAGTACTTC. Protein product: CASSYSQGLETQYF. This rearrangement joins TRBV6-6 to TRBJ2-5; D unresolved. The CDR3 runs 14 residues. CDR1 and CDR2 (germline): MNHNY, SVGAGI (reference sequence). V dropped 0 bases and J dropped 5 bases, with 10 bases sitting between them.

The chain is built from TRBV10-3 and TRBJ2-2; either TRBD1 or TRBD2 may fit D (5 bases each). CDR1 and CDR2 (germline): ENHRY, SYGVKD. Trimming cost V 5 bases and J 6 bases, with 16 bases left between them. This CDR3 comprises 15 residues. The CDR3 spells CAISFVLGVAGELFF. CDR3 DNA: TGTGCCATCAGTTTCGTTTTGGGGGTGGCCGGGGAGCTGTTTTTT.

The chain couples TRBV19 to TRBJ2-5, with D perhaps TRBD1 (6 bases). Trimming stripped 7 bases from V and 7 bases from J, with 19 bases between. Germline CDR1 LNHDA, CDR2 SQIVND (reference sequence). There are 14 residues in the CDR3. CDR3 coding DNA: TGTGCCAGTATGGAGATAGGGGGTCCAGCGACCCAGTACTTC. This translates into CASMEIGGPATQYF.

The genes are TRBV19 and TRBJ2-1; no firm D call. Trimming removed 5 bases at V and 3 bases at J, with 20 bases between. In germline, CDR1 is LNHDA, CDR2 SQIVND (reference sequence). This CDR3 has 17 residues. The CDR3 DNA reads TGTGCCAGTAGTGGTCCTCCGACTTCTAGACTCTACAATGAGCAGTTCTTC. Translation: CASSGPPTSRLYNEQFF.

This clone was counted only a few times. This rearrangement joins TRBV18 to TRBJ2-7; a possible D gene is TRBD2 (6 bases). The V gene's germline CDR1 is KGHSH and CDR2 LQKENI. V lost 6 bases and J 7 bases, leaving 16 bases between the germline ends. CDR3 size: 13 residues. The CDR3 bases are TGTGCCAGCTCCCGAGGAAGTGGAGGGGAGCAGTACTTC. Protein sequence: CASSRGSGGEQYF.

This clone was observed a few times. This chain links TRBV27 with TRBJ1-1; 8 bases fit TRBD1. V shed 5 bases, J shed 3 bases, and the junction held 8 bases outside the gene matches. The CDR3 is made up of 15 amino acids. Germline V lookup: CDR1 MNHEY, CDR2 SMNVEV (reference sequence). The CDR3 nucleotides read TGTGCCAGCAGTCCCCCCGGGACAGGATACACTGAAGCTTTCTTT. This sequence encodes CASSPPGTGYTEAFF.

The chain recombines TRBV6-1 with TRBJ1-2; D remains unclear. Germline CDR1 reads MNHNS; CDR2 reads SASEGT. V dropped 6 bases and J dropped 2 bases, with 7 bases sitting between them. CDR3 length: 12 amino acids. The CDR3 here is CASRSDNYGYTF. The CDR3 nucleotides are TGTGCCAGCAGATCCGACAACTATGGCTACACCTTC.

This rearrangement joins TRBV4-3 to TRBJ2-6, with 11 nucleotides matching TRBD1. Losses at the gene ends were 0 bases for V and 0 bases for J; bases not matched to a gene: 13. The CDR3 is 22 amino acids. CDR1 and CDR2 (germline): LGHNA, YSLEER. The CDR3 DNA reads TGCGCCAGCAGCCAAGAACGAAGTCCGGGACAGGGGGTCGTCTCTGGGGCCAACGTCCTGACTTTC. Translated: CASSQERSPGQGVVSGANVLTF.

This sequence joins TRBV5-1 and TRBJ2-1, with a tentative D call TRBD1 (5 bases). There are 15 residues in the CDR3. Trimming removed 0 bases at V and 2 bases at J, with 9 bases between. Germline V CDR1 and CDR2: SGHRS, YFSETQ. CDR3 in amino acids: CASSLVQDPYNEQFF. The CDR3 DNA sequence: TGCGCCAGCAGCTTGGTACAGGACCCCTACAATGAGCAGTTCTTC. The entire variable domain, with the rest obtained from reference TRBV5-1 and TRBJ2-1, is as follows: KAGVTQTPRYLIKTRGQQVTLSCSPISGHRSVSWYQQTPGQGLQFLFEYFSETQRNKGNFPGRFSGRQFSNSRSEMNVSTLELGDSALYLCASSLVQDPYNEQFFGPGTRLTVL.

The chain links TRBV25-1 to TRBJ2-5; 10 nucleotides match TRBD1. The CDR3 totals 17 residues. CDR1 is MGHDK, CDR2 SYGVNS, per germline. The V and J ends lost 1 base and 5 bases, in that order; junction bases with no gene match: 10. In DNA form, the CDR3 reads TGTGCCAGCAGTGAATTGGGACAGGGGATCGGAAAGGAGACCCAGTACTTC. Residues: CASSELGQGIGKETQYF.

The J gene is TRBJ2-5, the V gene TRBV29-1; 8 bases align to TRBD1. CDR3 size: 13 residues. The ends lost 5 bases at V and 5 bases at J; junction bases unmatched: 7. Germline values: CDR1 SQVTM, CDR2 ANQGSEA. CDR3 loop: CSVRQGSGETQYF. CDR3 DNA: TGCAGCGTTCGACAGGGGTCCGGGGAGACCCAGTACTTC.

In regard to this clone: This sample includes further DNA sequences coding for the same CDR3. J is TRBJ2-6 and V is TRBV19; D unclear. Germline V CDR1 and CDR2: LNHDA, SQIVND (reference sequence). Trimming stripped 5 bases from V and 1 base from J, with 6 bases between. CDR3 length: 14 amino acids. Here the CDR3 DNA reads TGTGCCAGTAGTCAAGGGTCTGGGGCCAACGTCCTGACTTTC. This gives the protein CASSQGSGANVLTF.

The rearrangement links TRBV11-1 to TRBJ2-3, with 7 bases lining up with TRBD2. The CDR3 has 15 residues. Trimming cost V 5 bases and J 3 bases; bases outside gene matches: 8. Looked up from germline, CDR1 is SGHAT and CDR2 is FQDESV (reference sequence). The CDR3 DNA is TGTGCCAGCAGCGGCCGACGGGAGGTAACAGATACGCAGTATTTT. Protein product: CASSGRREVTDTQYF.

This chain's CDR3 is CASCGSHYNEQFF. The CDR3 region has the DNA TGTGCCAGCTGTGGGTCCCACTACAATGAGCAGTTCTTC. The chain is built from TRBV6-5 and TRBJ2-1; D is ambiguous. The germline V and J ends were trimmed by 8 bases and 3 bases, with 11 bases remaining between them. The CDR3 loop spans 13 amino acids. Germline V gene data show CDR1 as MNHEY and CDR2 as SVGAGI.

The rearrangement joins TRBV6-1 to TRBJ1-6, with 7 bases aligning to TRBD1. CDR3 size: 14 residues. V lost 4 bases and J lost 8; bases outside the gene matches: 5. Germline lookup yields CDR1 MNHNS and CDR2 SASEGT. The CDR3 DNA sequence: TGTGCCAGCAGTGCATCAGGGGGGTATTCACCCCTCCACTTT. This translates into CASSASGGYSPLHF.

The chain is built from TRBV6-6 and TRBJ2-7, with TRBD2 matching 7 bases. With V trimmed by 6 bases and J by 5 bases, 10 bases remained unmatched. In germline, CDR1 is MNHNY, CDR2 SVGAGI (reference sequence). This CDR3 spans 14 amino acids. The CDR3 reads CASRDSGTTNEQYF. As DNA, the CDR3 is TGTGCCAGCAGGGACTCCGGGACTACAAACGAGCAGTACTTC.

As regards this clone: This sample includes further DNA sequences coding for the same CDR3. The J gene is TRBJ1-4, the V gene TRBV5-1, with D perhaps TRBD1 (6 bases). CDR3 length: 15 residues. Germline CDR1 and CDR2: SGHRS and YFSETQ. Trimming stripped 3 bases from V and 3 bases from J, with 12 bases between. The CDR3 sequence is CASSSTGRANEKLFF. CDR3 DNA: TGCGCCAGCAGCTCTACAGGGAGGGCTAATGAAAAACTGTTTTTT.

This chain's CDR3 is CASSARGHSQETQYF. The CDR3 DNA follows: TGTGCCAGCAGTGCGCGAGGACACTCCCAAGAGACCCAGTACTTC. V and J are TRBV2 and TRBJ2-5, with D maybe TRBD1 (5 bases). Germline V gives CDR1 SNHLY, CDR2 FYNNEI. Trimming left V 4 bases short and J 1 base short, with 13 bases between. This CDR3 contains 15 residues. The whole variable domain, remainder taken from reference TRBV2 and TRBJ2-5, is EPEVTQTPSHQVTQMGQEVILRCVPISNHLYFYWYRQILGQKVEFLVSFYNNEISEKSEIFDDQFSVERPDGSNFTLKIRSTKLEDSAMYFCASSARGHSQETQYFGPGTRLLVL.

This clone appeared once. Other DNA sequences within the sample encode an identical CDR3. This chain joins TRBV5-1 and TRBJ1-6, with 9 bases that match TRBD1. This CDR3 is built from 14 residues. J gave up 7 bases and V 4 bases, and 3 bases lay outside the gene matches. In germline, CDR1 is SGHRS, CDR2 YFSETQ. The CDR3 bases are TGCGCCAGCAGCCAAGGACAGGGGAATTCACCCCTCCACTTT. The encoded protein is CASSQGQGNSPLHF.

V usage is TRBV5-4 and J usage is TRBJ1-5; TRBD1 is a possible D gene (6 bases). Trimming stripped 4 bases from V and 2 bases from J, with 13 bases between. Germline V gene sequence: CDR1 SGHNT, CDR2 YYREEE (reference sequence). This CDR3 has 15 amino acids. The CDR3: CASSLGGAGNQPQHF. CDR3 DNA sequence: TGTGCCAGCAGCCTGGGGGGGGCAGGCAATCAGCCCCAGCATTTT.

Turning to this clone: This same CDR3 is encoded by further DNA sequences in the sample. J is TRBJ1-1 and V is TRBV10-3; no reliable D call. CDR1 is ENHRY, CDR2 SYGVKD, per germline. V lost 2 bases and J lost 1, with 5 bases in between. The CDR3 loop spans 13 amino acids. CDR3 bases: TGTGCCATCAGTGAGGTGGGGAACACTGAAGCTTTCTTT. Protein product: CAISEVGNTEAFF.

The chain links TRBV7-3 to TRBJ2-6; maybe TRBD1 (6 bases). CDR1 SGHTA and CDR2 FQGTGA come from the germline V gene. The CDR3 loop spans 17 amino acids. V was clipped by 0 bases and J by 4 bases, with 13 bases between them. CDR3 coding DNA: TGTGCCAGCAGCTTAACCCACAGGGATAAAGGGGCCAACGTCCTGACTTTC. This translates into CASSLTHRDKGANVLTF.

This rearrangement joins TRBV11-1 to TRBJ2-3, with D perhaps TRBD2 (6 bases). The CDR3 extends over 14 amino acids. Germline V gene lookup returns CDR1 SGHAT and CDR2 FQDESV (reference sequence). Trimming shortened V by 5 bases and J by 2 bases, and 11 bases separated the two germline ends. CDR3 sequence: CASSGRDSTDTQYF. CDR3 DNA: TGTGCCAGCAGCGGTCGGGACTCCACAGATACGCAGTATTTT.

V gene TRBV28 combines with J gene TRBJ1-2; tentative D call: TRBD1 (6 bases). The germline CDR1 and CDR2 sequences are MDHEN and SYDVKM. This CDR3 comprises 14 residues. Trimming removed 3 bases from V and 2 bases from J, with 10 bases in between. CDR3 sequence: CASSFGQNNYGYTF. DNA for the CDR3: TGTGCCAGCAGTTTTGGACAGAACAACTATGGCTACACCTTC.

The CDR3 loop is CASSLSVGGELFF. CDR3 DNA sequence: TGTGCCAGCAGCTTAAGTGTTGGCGGGGAGCTGTTTTTT. V is TRBV11-2 and J is TRBJ2-2; D gene unclear. V lost 2 bases and J 7 bases, leaving 8 bases between the germline ends. Looked up from germline, CDR1 is SGHAT and CDR2 is FQNNGV. The CDR3 length is 13 residues.

V usage is TRBV10-3 and J usage is TRBJ2-1; TRBD2 is a possible D gene (7 bases). CDR1 and CDR2 (germline): ENHRY, SYGVKD. V was trimmed by 3 bases and J by 8 bases, leaving 14 bases between them. This CDR3 is built from 14 residues. The CDR3 sequence is CAISEGGGVYEQFF. In DNA, the CDR3 is TGTGCCATCAGTGAAGGAGGGGGGGTCTATGAGCAGTTCTTC.

In DNA form, the CDR3 reads TGTGCCAGCAGCCCCACAGGGGCGTCAAACAATGAGCAGTTCTTC. Its translation is CASSPTGASNNEQFF. The chain combines TRBV13 with TRBJ2-1; TRBD1 matches at 7 bases. With 5 bases clipped from V and 5 bases from J, the junction kept 9 bases outside the gene matches. Germline V CDR1 and CDR2: PRHDT, FYEKMQ (reference sequence). The CDR3 spans 15 residues.